A single sample is the source of the 10 T cell receptor beta chains below, sequenced in a study of Graves' ophthalmopathy and Graves' hyperthyroidism. Transcripts of RNA were the source for amplifying TCR beta CDR3 regions. Investigators did first-round RT-PCR with HTBI primers, then second-round multiplex PCR. MiXCR, run by TCRdb on the multiplex PCR reads, gives a single entry per CDR3 protein. The sample lists roughly 700,000 distinct CDR3 sequences, around 40% seen once, with about 40% in the top ten. The sequenced sample consisted of peripheral blood. These receptors were collected from an adult man with Graves' ophthalmopathy.

This clonotype came up a few times. The chain is built from TRBV27 and TRBJ1-4; D is perhaps TRBD1 (5 bases). V gave up 3 bases and J gave up 11 bases, with 7 bases separating them. CDR1 is MNHEY and CDR2 is SMNVEV in the germline V gene (reference sequence). The CDR3 has 11 amino acids. The CDR3 DNA reads as TGTGCCAGCAGTTTCGGGGGGAAACTGTTTTTT. This encodes CASSFGGKLFF. The full variable domain, with the rest looked up from reference TRBV27 and TRBJ1-4, is EAQVTQNPRYLITVTGKKLTVTCSQNMNHEYMSWYRQDPGLGLRQIYYSMNVEVTDKGDVPEGYKVSRKEKRNFPLILESPSPNQTSLYFCASSFGGKLFFGSGTQLSVL.

This clonotype was seen ten or more times. V is TRBV6-5 and J is TRBJ1-1, with 8 bases fitting TRBD1. Trimming at V came to 6 bases and at J to 6 bases, leaving 12 bases not matched to a gene. CDR3 length: 15 amino acids. Germline V lookup: CDR1 MNHEY, CDR2 SVGAGI. CDR3 residues: CASSRIGQGSSEAFF. CDR3 nucleotide sequence: TGTGCCAGCAGCAGAATCGGACAGGGATCTTCTGAAGCTTTCTTT.

With regard to this clonotype: Given the absence of the conserved phenylalanine or tryptophan at the CDR3 end, a read error is likely. V is TRBV2 and J is TRBJ1-1, with D possibly matching TRBD1 (6 bases). The CDR3 runs 13 residues. Germline assignment: CDR1 SNHLY and CDR2 FYNNEI. The CDR3 sequence: CASSREGDTEAFS. CDR3 DNA: TGCGCCAGCAGTCGAGAGGGGGACACTGAAGCTTTCTCT.

The V gene is TRBV20-1, the J gene TRBJ2-5; 12 positions match TRBD1. With V trimmed by 5 bases and J by 2 bases, 21 bases remained unmatched. From germline, CDR1 is DFQATT and CDR2 SNEGSKA (reference sequence). There are 20 residues in the CDR3. CDR3 coding DNA: TGCAGTGCTGTCCAGCGGGGGACAGGGGGCTTTCTTTTAGGGCAAGAGACCCAGTACTTC. This sequence encodes CSAVQRGTGGFLLGQETQYF.

The chain uses TRBV10-3 and TRBJ1-1; the D gene is possibly TRBD1 (5 bases). V lost 2 bases, J lost 2 bases, and 12 bases lay in between. The germline V gene has CDR1 ENHRY and CDR2 SYGVKD. The CDR3 contains 15 residues. The CDR3 loop reads CAISEDSPTNTEAFF. The DNA of the CDR3 is TGTGCCATCAGTGAGGACAGCCCTACTAACACTGAAGCTTTCTTT.

The rearrangement uses TRBV19 and TRBJ2-2, with D maybe TRBD1 (6 bases). Germline loops: CDR1 LNHDA, CDR2 SQIVND (reference sequence). The CDR3 sequence is 16 residues long. V shed 0 bases and J shed 4 bases, with 12 bases lying between them. Here the CDR3 DNA reads TGTGCCAGTAGTATAGATTGGGACAAGAGCACCGGGGAGCTGTTTTTT. As protein: CASSIDWDKSTGELFF. The complete variable domain, with remaining parts taken from reference TRBV19 and TRBJ2-2, reads DGGITQSPKYLFRKEGQNVTLSCEQNLNHDAMYWYRQDPGQGLRLIYYSQIVNDFQKGDIAEGYSVSREKKESFPLTVTSAQKNPTAFYLCASSIDWDKSTGELFFGEGSRLTVL.

This sequence joins TRBV6-5 and TRBJ1-2; D is ambiguous. The germline V and J ends were trimmed by 2 bases and 5 bases, with 9 bases remaining between them. This CDR3 is 13 amino acids long. Germline CDR1 and CDR2: MNHEY and SVGAGI. CDR3 sequence reads: CASSYRKEYGYTF. In nucleotides, the CDR3 is TGTGCCAGCAGTTACCGTAAGGAGTATGGCTACACCTTC.

This clonotype was found a few times. The V and J genes are TRBV7-9 and TRBJ1-2; TRBD1 aligns across 11 bases. This CDR3 comprises 16 residues. CDR1 SEHNR and CDR2 FQNEAQ come from the germline V gene (reference sequence). V lost 5 bases and J lost 5; bases outside the gene matches: 10. The CDR3 bases are TGTGCCAGCAGCATAGGGACAGGGGGGGATTTGTATGGCTACACCTTC. Encoded protein: CASSIGTGGDLYGYTF.

The rearrangement links TRBV7-2 to TRBJ2-7; 11 positions agree with TRBD2. The junction had 5 bases not matched to a gene; V was cut back by 2 bases and J by 2 bases. Germline assignment: CDR1 SGHTA and CDR2 FQGNSA. The CDR3 length is 16 residues. The DNA of the CDR3 is TGTGCCAGCAGCTTAAGAGTAGCGGGAGGGGCCTACGAGCAGTACTTC. As protein: CASSLRVAGGAYEQYF.

The chain combines TRBV4-3 with TRBJ1-3; perhaps TRBD1 as D (5 bases). CDR1 is LGHNA and CDR2 is YSLEER in the germline V gene. Trimming shortened V by 4 bases and J by 7 bases, and 14 bases separated the two germline ends. The CDR3 covers 14 residues. The CDR3 sequence is CASSRRLGGNTIYF. The CDR3 DNA sequence: TGCGCCAGCAGCCGCCGACTGGGGGGGAACACCATATATTTT.